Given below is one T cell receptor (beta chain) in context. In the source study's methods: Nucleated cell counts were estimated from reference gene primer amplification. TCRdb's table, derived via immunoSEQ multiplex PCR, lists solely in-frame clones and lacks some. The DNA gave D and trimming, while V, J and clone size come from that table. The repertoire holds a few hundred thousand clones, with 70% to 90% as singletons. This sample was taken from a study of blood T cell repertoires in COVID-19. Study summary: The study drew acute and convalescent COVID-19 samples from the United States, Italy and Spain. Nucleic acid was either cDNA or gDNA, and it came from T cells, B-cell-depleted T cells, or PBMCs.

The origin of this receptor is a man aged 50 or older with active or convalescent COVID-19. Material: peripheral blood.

The CDR3 loop is CASSFGGLGSTDTQYF. The DNA for the CDR3 is TGTGCCAGCAGTTTTGGGGGCCTCGGCAGCACAGATACGCAGTATTTT. The gene calls are TRBV28 and TRBJ2-3; D might be TRBD1 (6 bases). The CDR3 runs to 16 residues. Germline V gene lookup returns CDR1 MDHEN and CDR2 SYDVKM. Trimming removed 3 bases at V and 0 bases at J, with 13 bases between.